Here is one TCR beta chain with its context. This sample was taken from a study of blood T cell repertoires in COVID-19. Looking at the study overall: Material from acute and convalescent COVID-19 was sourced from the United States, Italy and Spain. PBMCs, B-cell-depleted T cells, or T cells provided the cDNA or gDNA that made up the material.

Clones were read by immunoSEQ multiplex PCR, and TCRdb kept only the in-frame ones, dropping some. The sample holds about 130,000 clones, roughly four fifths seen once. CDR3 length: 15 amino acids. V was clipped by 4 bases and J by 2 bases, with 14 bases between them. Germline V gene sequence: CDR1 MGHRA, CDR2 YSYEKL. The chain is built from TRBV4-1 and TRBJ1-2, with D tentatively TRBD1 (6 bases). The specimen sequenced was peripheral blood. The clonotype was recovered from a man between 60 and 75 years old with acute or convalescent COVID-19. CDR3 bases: TGCGCCAGCAGCCTACCGGGGAGGGGGAACTATGGCTACACCTTC. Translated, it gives CASSLPGRGNYGYTF.